The 13 T cell receptor beta chains reported below all come from one sample, sequenced in a study of blood T cell repertoires in COVID-19. The assay was immunoSEQ multiplex PCR, and TCRdb's table has in-frame clones only and misses some. This table has around 500,000 clones, 70% to 90% appearing once. The sample taken for sequencing was PBMCs or T cells enriched from blood (not recorded which). These receptors were obtained from a woman aged 60-75 years who had recovered from COVID-19.

The V and J genes are TRBV7-2 and TRBJ2-7; TRBD2 is a possible D gene (5 bases). Germline assignment: CDR1 SGHTA and CDR2 FQGNSA. The CDR3 loop spans 16 amino acids. Between the trimmed V and J ends, which lost 1 base and 2 bases, there was a span of 15 bases. CDR3 residues: CASSLGAVGRPYEQYF. The CDR3 nucleotides read TGTGCCAGCAGCTTAGGAGCGGTCGGGCGGCCCTACGAGCAGTACTTC.

The CDR3 region is CASSYSGIAGDLPYNEQFF. CDR3 in DNA: TGTGCCAGCAGTTACTCGGGGATAGCGGGGGACCTCCCCTACAATGAGCAGTTCTTC. The chain uses TRBV6-2 or TRBV6-3 and TRBJ2-1; 9 nucleotides agree with TRBD2. This CDR3 has 19 amino acids. CDR1 is MNHEY and CDR2 is SVGEGT in the germline V gene. J gave up 2 bases and V 0 bases, and 11 bases lay outside the gene matches.

The CDR3 region has the DNA TGTGCCAGCAGTTTACAGGGGACCGCGGCGGATACGCAGTATTTT. Translation gives CASSLQGTAADTQYF. The V gene is TRBV2, the J gene TRBJ2-3; 7 nucleotides align to TRBD1. Germline-derived CDR1 and CDR2 are SNHLY and FYNNEI. Unmatched junction bases numbered 11, after V lost 5 bases and J lost 6 bases. The CDR3 is 15 amino acids.

The V and J genes are TRBV23-1 and TRBJ1-1; D may be TRBD1 (6 bases). TRBV23-1 is an open reading frame, and its role is uncertain. This CDR3 has 14 residues. V shed 4 bases and J shed 6 bases, with 15 bases lying between them. CDR3 region: CASSLNRVTPEAFF. CDR3 nucleotides: TGCGCCAGCAGTCTGAACAGGGTTACCCCTGAAGCTTTCTTT.

The rearrangement uses TRBV15 and TRBJ1-1; TRBD1 might be the D (5 bases). The CDR3 is 16 amino acids. The V end was cut by 5 bases, the J end by 3 bases, with 19 bases between. The germline V gene has CDR1 LNHNV and CDR2 YYDKDF (reference sequence). The CDR3 DNA reads as TGTGCCACCAGCTCTAAGAACGGGGGAAAGGACACTGAAGCTTTCTTT. This translates into CATSSKNGGKDTEAFF.

This clone has only one observation. The CDR3: CASNEGVVTGELFF. CDR3 in DNA: TGTGCCAGCAACGAGGGGGTAGTCACCGGGGAGCTGTTTTTT. The chain uses TRBV28 and TRBJ2-2, with D possibly being TRBD1 (6 bases). The CDR3 contains 14 residues. The V end lost 7 bases, the J end lost 4 bases, and 13 bases lay between the germline ends. The germline gives CDR1 MDHEN, CDR2 SYDVKM.

There are a few counts of this clone. The genes are TRBV6-5 and TRBJ1-4; D not resolved. The CDR3 consists of 14 residues. V lost 5 bases, J lost 4 bases, and 11 bases lay in between. CDR1 and CDR2 from the germline V gene are MNHEY and SVGAGI. CDR3 nucleotides: TGTGCCAGCAGTATACAGAAGCTTAATGAAAAACTGTTTTTT. As protein: CASSIQKLNEKLFF.

This clone was seen only once. Additional DNA sequences in this sample encode the identical CDR3. This chain connects TRBV5-1 to TRBJ2-2; 11 positions match TRBD2. V trimming: 4 bases; J trimming: 2 bases; junction bases outside the gene matches: 4. CDR1 and CDR2 (germline): SGHRS, YFSETQ. The CDR3 is 16 amino acids. Here the CDR3 reads CASSLTSGGNTGELFF. CDR3 DNA: TGCGCCAGCAGCCTAACTAGCGGGGGTAACACCGGGGAGCTGTTTTTT.

The genes are TRBV2 and TRBJ1-4, with 8 bases aligning to TRBD1. This CDR3 spans 15 amino acids. Trimming at V came to 5 bases and at J to 4 bases, leaving 6 bases not matched to a gene. Germline CDR1 reads SNHLY; CDR2 reads FYNNEI. CDR3 sequence: CASSLSGGGNEKLFF. The DNA for the CDR3 is TGTGCCAGCAGTTTATCAGGGGGCGGTAATGAAAAACTGTTTTTT. Full variable domain (rest looked up from reference TRBV2 and TRBJ1-4): EPEVTQTPSHQVTQMGQEVILRCVPISNHLYFYWYRQILGQKVEFLVSFYNNEISEKSEIFDDQFSVERPDGSNFTLKIRSTKLEDSAMYFCASSLSGGGNEKLFFGSGTQLSVL.

V and J are TRBV11-2 and TRBJ2-5; perhaps TRBD2 as D (5 bases). The V and J ends lost 3 bases and 0 bases respectively, with 11 bases between them. CDR1 is SGHAT and CDR2 is FQNNGV in the germline V gene. The CDR3 loop spans 15 amino acids. The CDR3 nucleotides read TGTGCCAGCAGCTTCCAGCGGAGGTACCAAGAGACCCAGTACTTC. It yields the protein CASSFQRRYQETQYF.

The chain carries TRBV4-1 and TRBJ1-6; TRBD1 aligns across 10 bases. In germline, CDR1 is MGHRA, CDR2 YSYEKL. The CDR3 totals 15 residues. Trimming removed 4 bases from V and 7 bases from J; junction bases left unmatched: 4. The CDR3 sequence: CASSREGQGNSPLHF. The CDR3 nucleotides are TGCGCCAGCAGCCGAGAGGGACAGGGGAATTCACCCCTCCACTTT.

The chain couples TRBV15 to TRBJ2-7; a possible D gene is TRBD2 (5 bases). The length of the CDR3 is 13 residues. CDR1 and CDR2 (germline): LNHNV, YYDKDF (reference sequence). The V gene lost 3 bases and the J gene lost 9 bases, with 15 bases spanning the gap. The CDR3 DNA reads as TGTGCCACCAGCAGGTACCCCGCGAGCGGGCAGTACTTC. Amino acid sequence: CATSRYPASGQYF.

This chain's CDR3 is CATDPLRVYHGYTF. CDR3 in DNA: TGTGCCACCGATCCCCTGAGGGTGTATCATGGCTACACCTTC. The chain employs TRBV6-5 and TRBJ1-2, with D uncertain. Germline CDR1 and CDR2: MNHEY and SVGAGI. The length of the CDR3 is 14 residues. Trimming cost V 10 bases and J 6 bases, with 21 bases left between them.